This T cell receptor beta chain was found in a study of regulatory T cells in long-lasting Graves disease. Overall study: Antithyroid drug exposure in newly diagnosed Graves' patients had lasted under 3 months.

The time point was: newly diagnosed GD, antithyroid drugs for less than 3 months. Following extraction of RNA from PBMCs, that RNA was used to make the TCR library. Combining iRepertoire HTBI primers with Arm-PCR of CDR3 regions, the authors built TCR beta libraries. TCRdb independently ran MiXCR on the multiplex PCR reads; one entry per CDR3 protein. Of approximately 470,000 distinct CDR3 sequences in the sample, 15% to 20% were seen once. The germline gives CDR1 SGHNT, CDR2 YYREEE (reference sequence). Trimming shortened V by 3 bases and J by 0 bases, and 8 bases separated the two germline ends. There are 14 residues in the CDR3. A further study also used this sample, focusing on T cells in Graves' hyperthyroidism and ophthalmopathy.

This chain uses TRBV5-4 with TRBJ2-3; D remains unclear. The receptor was isolated from a man aged 40-49 years with Graves disease. The sequences come from peripheral blood mononuclear cells (PBMCs), collected at new diagnosis, from a patient treated with antithyroid drugs. The CDR3 region is CASSSNPSTDTQYF. CDR3 nucleotide sequence: TGTGCCAGCAGCTCAAACCCAAGCACAGATACGCAGTATTTT.